The 13 T cell receptor beta chains in this list originate from one sample, sequenced in a study of blood T cell repertoires in COVID-19. Only in-frame clones appear in the TCRdb table, and some are missing; sequencing was by immunoSEQ multiplex PCR. Found here are about 260,000 clones, 88% of them singletons; the top ten hold around 3%. The material sequenced was PBMCs or T cells enriched from blood (not recorded which). The receptors were gathered from a woman aged 50 to 65 who had recovered from COVID-19.

The chain joins TRBV19 to TRBJ1-1, with D tentatively TRBD1 (6 bases). V lost 10 bases, J lost 2 bases, and 23 bases lay in between. Per the germline V gene, CDR1 is LNHDA and CDR2 is SQIVND (reference sequence). The CDR3 has 16 amino acids. The CDR3 reads CATREGGRRSNTEAFF. CDR3 bases: TGTGCCACCCGAGAAGGGGGTAGGAGGAGTAACACTGAAGCTTTCTTT.

V usage is TRBV6-5 and J usage is TRBJ1-4, with D possibly TRBD1 on 6 matching bases. Per the germline V gene, CDR1 is MNHEY and CDR2 is SVGAGI. The V end lost 6 bases, the J end lost 0 bases, and 8 bases lay between the germline ends. The CDR3 sequence is 14 residues long. CDR3 nucleotide sequence: TGTGCCAGCAGCAGGACAGCAACTAATGAAAAACTGTTTTTT. Amino acid sequence: CASSRTATNEKLFF.

V and J are TRBV18 and TRBJ2-7, with D perhaps TRBD2 (5 bases). Germline lookup yields CDR1 KGHSH and CDR2 LQKENI. The V end was cut by 0 bases, the J end by 6 bases, with 12 bases between. The CDR3 has 14 residues. This chain's CDR3 is CASSPPASQAEQYF. DNA of the CDR3: TGTGCCAGCTCACCACCGGCTAGCCAAGCCGAGCAGTACTTC.

Only one count was recorded for this clone. The rearrangement links TRBV5-1 to TRBJ2-3; 8 positions agree with TRBD2. The CDR3 has 15 amino acids. Trimming cost V 1 base and J 4 bases; bases outside gene matches: 5. CDR1 and CDR2 (germline): SGHRS, YFSETQ. CDR3 DNA: TGCGCCAGCAGCTTGACTAGCGGAATTTCAGATACGCAGTATTTT. This gives the protein CASSLTSGISDTQYF.

The chain couples TRBV4-3 to TRBJ1-2; D possibly corresponds to TRBD1 (6 bases). Trimming removed 0 bases at V and 6 bases at J, with 11 bases between. The V gene's germline CDR1 is LGHNA and CDR2 YSLEER. This CDR3 has 14 amino acids. The CDR3 is CASSQDPQGNGYTF. CDR3 DNA: TGCGCCAGCAGCCAAGATCCGCAGGGGAATGGCTACACCTTC.

The J gene is TRBJ1-1, the V gene TRBV20-1, with 7 bases matching TRBD1. This CDR3 has 11 residues. Germline CDR1 DFQATT, CDR2 SNEGSKA (reference sequence). This CDR3 is CCTGASTEAFF. The DNA for the CDR3 is TGCTGTACAGGGGCTTCCACTGAAGCTTTCTTT.

The gene calls are TRBV13 and TRBJ2-1; D may be TRBD2 (5 bases). Trimming removed 5 bases at V and 7 bases at J, with 18 bases between. In germline, CDR1 is PRHDT, CDR2 FYEKMQ (reference sequence). This CDR3 comprises 15 residues. The CDR3 DNA reads TGTGCCAGCAGCGCCTACTCCCTTAGAGGGAATGAGCAGTTCTTC. It is translated as CASSAYSLRGNEQFF.

The chain employs TRBV18 and TRBJ2-3; TRBD2 is a possible D gene (5 bases). This CDR3 has 15 residues. The V end was cut by 0 bases, the J end by 6 bases, with 13 bases between. The germline gives CDR1 KGHSH, CDR2 LQKENI. Here the CDR3 reads CASSPPNNEGDTQYF. CDR3 nucleotides: TGTGCCAGCTCACCACCGAACAACGAGGGTGATACGCAGTATTTT.

The chain uses TRBV7-3 and TRBJ2-5; tentatively, D is TRBD2 (6 bases). V shed 4 bases and J shed 4 bases, with 13 bases lying between them. The CDR3 sequence is 14 residues long. In germline, CDR1 is SGHTA, CDR2 FQGTGA. The CDR3 reads CASSSGVAGETQYF. DNA of the CDR3: TGTGCCAGCAGCTCGGGGGTAGCTGGAGAGACCCAGTACTTC.

The chain recombines TRBV4-1 with TRBJ1-2; TRBD1 matches 11 bases. After removal of 1 base from V and 7 bases from J, the junction contained 5 bases not matched to a gene. Germline lookup yields CDR1 MGHRA and CDR2 YSYEKL. This CDR3 region has 15 residues. The CDR3 DNA sequence: TGCGCCAGCAGCCAAGCCGGGGACAGGGGGTCTGGCTACACCTTC. Its translation: CASSQAGDRGSGYTF.

The J gene is TRBJ2-3, the V gene TRBV4-3; 11 nucleotides align to TRBD2. The CDR3 consists of 17 residues. The J segment lost 4 bases and the V segment lost 0 bases, leaving 6 bases of the junction unmatched. The germline V gene has CDR1 LGHNA and CDR2 YSLEER. The CDR3 DNA reads TGCGCCAGCAGCCAAGAGACTAGCGGGGTGGGTGCAGATACGCAGTATTTT. This codes for CASSQETSGVGADTQYF.

This clone has more than one count but fewer than ten. This chain joins TRBV9 and TRBJ2-1, with TRBD2 matching over 11 bases. Germline trimming cut 3 bases from V and 5 bases from J; bases unmatched to any gene: 1. The CDR3 length is 14 residues. Per germline, CDR1 SGDLS and CDR2 YYNGEE. This CDR3 is CASSASGGNNEQFF. CDR3 nucleotides: TGTGCCAGCAGCGCTAGCGGGGGGAACAATGAGCAGTTCTTC.

V gene TRBV19 combines with J gene TRBJ2-1, with 13 bases lining up with TRBD2. The germline gives CDR1 LNHDA, CDR2 SQIVND (reference sequence). The CDR3 runs to 16 residues. The V segment lost 9 bases and the J segment 6 bases; nucleotides outside the gene matches: 11. The CDR3 region is CASGEGLAGPANEQFF. The CDR3 coding sequence is TGTGCCAGCGGGGAGGGACTAGCGGGACCCGCCAATGAGCAGTTCTTC.